What follows are 21 T cell receptor beta chains derived from one specimen sequenced in a study of cytomegalovirus exposure and HLA in healthy donors. This table comes from immunoSEQ multiplex PCR, and its TCRdb copy is limited to in-frame clones, with some not included. The sample contains more than 120,000 clones, around nine tenths of which appear only once. The sequenced material came from PBMCs. The receptors here all came from a man younger than 30 in good health and CMV-seropositive.

V and J are TRBV30 and TRBJ1-4; 9 bases are a match to TRBD1. In germline, CDR1 is GTSNPN, CDR2 SVGIG (reference sequence). This CDR3 is 13 amino acids long. With V trimmed by 3 bases and J by 8 bases, 4 bases remained unmatched. The CDR3 loop is CAWSGTGIEKLFF. Written as DNA, the CDR3 is TGTGCCTGGAGCGGGACAGGGATAGAAAAACTGTTTTTT.

This chain uses TRBV15 with TRBJ2-3; TRBD2 matches 8 bases. J lost 2 bases, V lost 0 bases, and 7 bases had no gene match. CDR3 length equals 17 residues. In germline, CDR1 is LNHNV, CDR2 YYDKDF (reference sequence). CDR3 region: CATSRDYGGGFTDTQYF. DNA of the CDR3: TGTGCCACCAGCAGAGATTACGGCGGGGGGTTCACAGATACGCAGTATTTT.

This clone was seen more than once but under ten times. The chain carries TRBV6-5 and TRBJ2-1, with D possibly being TRBD2 (6 bases). Germline V gene data show CDR1 as MNHEY and CDR2 as SVGAGI. The CDR3 spans 13 residues. The V gene lost 2 bases and the J gene lost 7 bases, with 9 bases spanning the gap. CDR3 residues: CASSYPEGNEQFF. Written as DNA, the CDR3 is TGTGCCAGCAGTTACCCGGAGGGGAATGAGCAGTTCTTC.

The table lists this clone with a few counts. The chain couples TRBV2 to TRBJ2-3; 7 positions agree with TRBD2. Germline CDR1 and CDR2: SNHLY and FYNNEI. With 6 bases clipped from V and 8 bases from J, the junction kept 20 bases outside the gene matches. This CDR3 region has 17 residues. CDR3 in amino acids: CASSLRHGLAAPGTQYF. CDR3 DNA: TGTGCCAGCAGCTTACGACACGGTCTAGCGGCCCCAGGTACGCAGTATTTT.

The genes are TRBV5-4 and TRBJ1-6, with 8 bases lining up with TRBD1. CDR3 length equals 16 residues. The germline gives CDR1 SGHNT, CDR2 YYREEE (reference sequence). Unmatched junction bases numbered 4, after V lost 5 bases and J lost 0 bases. DNA of the CDR3: TGTGCCAGCAGTTTAACAGGGGGCTCCTATAATTCACCCCTCCACTTT. Translating gives CASSLTGGSYNSPLHF.

This rearrangement joins TRBV10-3 to TRBJ1-3; 12 bases agree with TRBD1. The V segment lost 10 bases and the J segment 2 bases; nucleotides outside the gene matches: 12. Germline V gene data show CDR1 as ENHRY and CDR2 as SYGVKD. The CDR3 extends over 17 amino acids. CDR3 amino acids: CATGTGGISVAGNTIYF. CDR3 nucleotides: TGTGCCACAGGGACAGGGGGCATTTCGGTAGCTGGAAACACCATATATTTT.

V and J are TRBV30 and TRBJ1-1; 8 bases line up with TRBD1. Germline V gives CDR1 GTSNPN, CDR2 SVGIG (reference sequence). The CDR3 covers 14 residues. V lost 2 bases, J lost 5 bases, and 7 bases stayed unmatched. CDR3 sequence (DNA): TGTGCCTGGAGTCGGACAGGGAGGGAAACTGAAGCTTTCTTT. Amino acids: CAWSRTGRETEAFF.

This rearrangement joins TRBV18 to TRBJ2-3; D is uncertain. The CDR3 is 11 amino acids. Between the trimmed V and J ends, which lost 2 bases and 6 bases, there was a span of 3 bases. The germline gives CDR1 KGHSH, CDR2 LQKENI. DNA for the CDR3: TGTGCCAGCTCACCAGAGGATACGCAGTATTTT. As protein: CASSPEDTQYF.

The gene calls are TRBV29-1 and TRBJ1-1; perhaps TRBD1 as D (5 bases). Germline CDR1 SQVTM, CDR2 ANQGSEA. V lost 7 bases and J lost 5, with 20 bases in between. The CDR3 spans 14 residues. CDR3 nucleotides: TGCAGCGCAATCCTACAGGCCACCGGAACTGAAGCTTTCTTT. This translates into CSAILQATGTEAFF.

V gene TRBV27 combines with J gene TRBJ2-6; 11 bases are shared with TRBD1. The V gene's germline CDR1 is MNHEY and CDR2 SMNVEV (reference sequence). J lost 4 bases, V lost 5 bases, and 7 bases had no gene match. The CDR3 has 17 amino acids. The CDR3 spells CASSGQGAPSGANVLTF. CDR3 nucleotides: TGTGCCAGCAGTGGACAGGGGGCTCCCTCCGGGGCCAACGTCCTGACTTTC.

The rearrangement joins TRBV15 to TRBJ1-2; D not resolved. This CDR3 spans 14 amino acids. The germline CDR1 and CDR2 sequences are LNHNV and YYDKDF (reference sequence). The ends were cut back, 4 bases at V and 2 bases at J, with 11 bases in the middle. CDR3 sequence: CATSMTSGNYGYTF. CDR3 nucleotide sequence: TGTGCCACCAGCATGACCTCGGGGAACTATGGCTACACCTTC.

The rearrangement uses TRBV19 and TRBJ1-5; TRBD1 matches at 7 bases. The CDR3 covers 15 residues. V gave up 7 bases and J gave up 3 bases; unmatched junction bases: 9. Germline V gene data show CDR1 as LNHDA and CDR2 as SQIVND (reference sequence). The CDR3 spells CASTLGGAFNQPQHF. CDR3 coding DNA: TGTGCCAGTACCCTAGGGGGCGCCTTCAATCAGCCCCAGCATTTT.

The chain has TRBV4-1 and TRBJ2-2, with 7 bases aligning to TRBD1. The CDR3 has 18 residues. Losses at the gene ends were 1 base for V and 5 bases for J; bases not matched to a gene: 13. CDR1 is MGHRA, CDR2 YSYEKL, per germline. CDR3 protein: CASSQVRDSSTTTGELFF. The DNA of the CDR3 is TGCGCCAGCAGCCAAGTCCGGGACAGCTCTACTACTACCGGGGAGCTGTTTTTT.

V gene TRBV7-2 combines with J gene TRBJ2-3; 9 bases match TRBD2. The CDR3 has 16 residues. The V and J ends lost 5 bases and 6 bases, in that order; junction bases with no gene match: 12. The germline gives CDR1 SGHTA, CDR2 FQGNSA. This CDR3 reads CASSPPGLARVDTQYF. Written as DNA, the CDR3 is TGTGCCAGCAGCCCGCCGGGACTAGCTAGGGTGGATACGCAGTATTTT.

The chain recombines TRBV27 with TRBJ1-5; no clear D gene. CDR3 length: 14 amino acids. In germline, CDR1 is MNHEY, CDR2 SMNVEV (reference sequence). V was shortened by 3 bases and J by 5 bases, with 11 bases between the two germline ends. This chain's CDR3 is CASSLGSQHQPQHF. CDR3 nucleotide sequence: TGTGCCAGCAGTTTGGGCAGCCAACATCAGCCCCAGCATTTT.

The J gene is TRBJ2-5, the V gene TRBV5-1, with 9 positions matching TRBD1. The length of the CDR3 is 15 residues. Germline lookup yields CDR1 SGHRS and CDR2 YFSETQ. The V gene end was trimmed by 4 bases and the J gene end by 2 bases; junction bases not matched to a gene: 6. The CDR3 DNA reads TGCGCCAGCAGCATCCGGGACAGGGCACAAGAGACCCAGTACTTC. Its protein product is CASSIRDRAQETQYF.

J is TRBJ2-7 and V is TRBV25-1; TRBD1 is a possible D gene (6 bases). CDR1 and CDR2 from the germline V gene are MGHDK and SYGVNS. This CDR3 comprises 13 residues. Trimming left V 7 bases short and J 2 bases short, with 12 bases between. CDR3 region: CASKGRGPYEQYF. DNA for the CDR3: TGTGCCAGCAAAGGCAGGGGACCCTACGAGCAGTACTTC.

The rearrangement uses TRBV10-3 and TRBJ2-2, with 9 bases identical to TRBD2. The J segment lost 2 bases and the V segment lost 9 bases, leaving 4 bases of the junction unmatched. The CDR3 spans 14 residues. Germline loops: CDR1 ENHRY, CDR2 SYGVKD. CDR3 in DNA: TGTGCCATACGGACTAGCGATAACACCGGGGAGCTGTTTTTT. This sequence encodes CAIRTSDNTGELFF.

The chain has TRBV5-6 and TRBJ2-2; 10 bases are a match to TRBD1. This CDR3 contains 16 residues. Trimming cost V 3 bases and J 4 bases; bases outside gene matches: 6. Germline V lookup: CDR1 SGHDT, CDR2 YYEEEE. The CDR3 sequence: CASSSIGDRGTGELFF. The CDR3 DNA is TGTGCCAGCAGCTCTATAGGGGACAGGGGCACCGGGGAGCTGTTTTTT.

There are a few counts of this clone. The gene calls are TRBV6-6 and TRBJ2-7, with 7 bases fitting TRBD1. CDR1 is MNHNY, CDR2 SVGAGI, per germline (reference sequence). This CDR3 comprises 13 residues. J lost 0 bases, V lost 7 bases, and 3 bases had no gene match. The CDR3 is CASTGQSSYEQYF. The CDR3 DNA follows: TGTGCCAGCACGGGACAGAGCTCCTACGAGCAGTACTTC.

V is TRBV2 and J is TRBJ2-5; TRBD1 aligns across 7 bases. The CDR3 contains 15 residues. Germline values: CDR1 SNHLY, CDR2 FYNNEI. V dropped 6 bases and J dropped 3; count of bases not matched to a gene: 10. In DNA, the CDR3 is TGTGCCAGCAGCTTTTCCGGGACAGCAAAAGAGACCCAGTACTTC. This translates into CASSFSGTAKETQYF.